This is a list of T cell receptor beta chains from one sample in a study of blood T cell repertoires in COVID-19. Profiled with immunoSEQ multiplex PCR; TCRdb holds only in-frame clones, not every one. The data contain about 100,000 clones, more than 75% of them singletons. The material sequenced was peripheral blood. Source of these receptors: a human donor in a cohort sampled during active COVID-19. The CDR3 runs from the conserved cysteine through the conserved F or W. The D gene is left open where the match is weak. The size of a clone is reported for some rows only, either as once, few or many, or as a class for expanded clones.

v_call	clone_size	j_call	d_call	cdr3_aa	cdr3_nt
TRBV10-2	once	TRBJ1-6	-	CASSESIGGSPLHF	TGCGCCAGCAGTGAGTCGATTGGTGGCTCACCCCTCCACTTT
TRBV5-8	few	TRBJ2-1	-	CASSQEAAQFF	TGTGCCAGCAGCCAAGAAGCGGCGCAGTTCTTC
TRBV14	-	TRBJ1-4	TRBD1	CASSLPQGKLFF	TGTGCCAGCAGCCTTCCACAGGGGAAACTGTTTTTT
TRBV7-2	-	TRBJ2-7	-	CASSFGQLYEQYF	TGTGCCAGCAGCTTTGGACAGCTATACGAGCAGTACTTC
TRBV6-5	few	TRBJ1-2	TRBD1	CASRRPGQGRYGYTF	TGTGCCAGCAGGAGACCGGGACAGGGGCGCTATGGCTACACCTTC
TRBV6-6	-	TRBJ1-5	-	CASGATTGNQPQHF	TGTGCCAGCGGGGCCACAACAGGGAACCAGCCCCAGCATTTT
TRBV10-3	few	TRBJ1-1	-	CAIRTTGFNTEAFF	TGTGCCATCAGAACAACAGGGTTCAACACTGAAGCTTTCTTT
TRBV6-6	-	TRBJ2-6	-	CASNFYSGANVLTF	TGTGCCAGCAATTTCTACTCTGGGGCCAACGTCCTGACTTTC
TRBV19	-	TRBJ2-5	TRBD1	CASSQTGMRETQYF	TGTGCCAGTAGCCAGACAGGGATGAGAGAGACCCAGTACTTC
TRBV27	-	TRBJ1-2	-	CASTTVGTGGEAGYTF	TGTGCCAGCACTACCGTGGGGACGGGGGGAGAGGCTGGCTACACCTTC
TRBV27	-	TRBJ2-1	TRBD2	CASSLFRQRGTSGGAYNEQFF	TGTGCCAGCAGTTTATTTAGACAAAGAGGGACTAGCGGGGGAGCCTACAATGAGCAGTTCTTC